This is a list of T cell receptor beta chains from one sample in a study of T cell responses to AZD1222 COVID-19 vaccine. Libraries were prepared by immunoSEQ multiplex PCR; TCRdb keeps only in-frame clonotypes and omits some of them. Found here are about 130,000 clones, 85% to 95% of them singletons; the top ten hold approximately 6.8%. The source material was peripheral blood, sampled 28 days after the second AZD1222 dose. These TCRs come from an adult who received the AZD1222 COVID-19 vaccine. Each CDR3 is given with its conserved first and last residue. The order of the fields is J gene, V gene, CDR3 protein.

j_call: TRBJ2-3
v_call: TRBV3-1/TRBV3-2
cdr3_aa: CASSPVGLAGGAGDTQYF

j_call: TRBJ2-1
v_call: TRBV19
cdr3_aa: CASSIRDLGVEQFF

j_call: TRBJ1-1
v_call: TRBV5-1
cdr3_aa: CASSLEARTTEAFF

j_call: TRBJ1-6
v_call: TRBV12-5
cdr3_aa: CASSAGGNSPLHF

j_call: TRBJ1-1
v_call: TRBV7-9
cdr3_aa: CASSRTQGRTEAFF

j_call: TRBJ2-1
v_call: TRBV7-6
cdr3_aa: CASSRYTSSYNEQFF

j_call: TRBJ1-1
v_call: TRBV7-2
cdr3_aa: CASSLMWRTEAFF

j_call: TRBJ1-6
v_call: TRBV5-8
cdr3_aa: CASSSPGSYNSPLHF

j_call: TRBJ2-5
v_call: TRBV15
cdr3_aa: CATSRDRETQYF

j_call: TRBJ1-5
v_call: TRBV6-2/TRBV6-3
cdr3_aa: CASSYRDRHNQPQHF

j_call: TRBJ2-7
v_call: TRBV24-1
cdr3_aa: CATSDFHGAEQYF

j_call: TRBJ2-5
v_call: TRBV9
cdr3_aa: CASSEGDRGRWETQYF

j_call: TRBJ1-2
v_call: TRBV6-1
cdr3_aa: CASSERALYGYTF

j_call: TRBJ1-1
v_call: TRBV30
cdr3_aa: CAWSSTGGSEAFF

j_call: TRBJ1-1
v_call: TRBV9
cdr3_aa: CASSVGLGGTEAFF

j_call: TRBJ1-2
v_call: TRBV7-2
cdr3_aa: CASSFETGGYTF

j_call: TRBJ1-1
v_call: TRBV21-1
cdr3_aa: CASSKYSVGRLRGGDSEAFF

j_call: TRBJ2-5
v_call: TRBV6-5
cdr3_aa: CASRVPDQETQYF

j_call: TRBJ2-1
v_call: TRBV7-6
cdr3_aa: CASSSPETGQGAYNEQFF

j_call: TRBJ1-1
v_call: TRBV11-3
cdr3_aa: CASSLGGWAFF

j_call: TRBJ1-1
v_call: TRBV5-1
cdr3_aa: CASSQKGAGTEAFF

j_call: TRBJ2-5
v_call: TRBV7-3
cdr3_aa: CASSPSPGSQETQYF

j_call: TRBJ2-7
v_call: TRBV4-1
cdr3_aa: CASSQAGGQAHSYEQYF

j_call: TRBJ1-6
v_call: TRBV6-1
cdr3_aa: CASSERGGTGVSPLHF

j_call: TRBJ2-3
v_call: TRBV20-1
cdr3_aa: CSAGQQDTQYF

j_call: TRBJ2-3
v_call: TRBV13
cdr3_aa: CASSALRSDTQYF

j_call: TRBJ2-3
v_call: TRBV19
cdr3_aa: CASSIALANTDTQYF

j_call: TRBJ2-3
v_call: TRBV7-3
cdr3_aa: CASSTYEGTSTDTQYF

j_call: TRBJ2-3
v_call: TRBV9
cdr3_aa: CASSVQGGTDTQYF

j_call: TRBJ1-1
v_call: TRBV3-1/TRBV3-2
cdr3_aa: CASSPASRGTEAFF

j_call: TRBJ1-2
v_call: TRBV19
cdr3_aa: CASSISGNYGYTF

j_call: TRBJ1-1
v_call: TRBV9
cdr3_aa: CASSPQFSEAFF

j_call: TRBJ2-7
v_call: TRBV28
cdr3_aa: CASSPTDYEQYF

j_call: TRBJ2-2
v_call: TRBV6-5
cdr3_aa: CASSSSGAGELFF

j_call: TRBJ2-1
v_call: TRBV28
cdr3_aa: CASRERGINEQFF

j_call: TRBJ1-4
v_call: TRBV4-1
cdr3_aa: CASSQGPDSINEKLFF

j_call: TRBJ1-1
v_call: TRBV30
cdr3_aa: CAWEMGQGWDEAFF

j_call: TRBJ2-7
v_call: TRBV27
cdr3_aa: CASNVRVPDREHEQYF

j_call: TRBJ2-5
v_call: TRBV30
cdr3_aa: CAWNGQRETQYF

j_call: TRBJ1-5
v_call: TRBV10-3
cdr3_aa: CAIAGDQVSNQPQHF

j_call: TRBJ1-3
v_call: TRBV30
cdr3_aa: CAFLTGASGNTIYF

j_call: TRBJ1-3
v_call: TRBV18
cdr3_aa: CASSPPANSGNTIYF

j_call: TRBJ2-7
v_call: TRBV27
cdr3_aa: CASSLIRGAYEQYF

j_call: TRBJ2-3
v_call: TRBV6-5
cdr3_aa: CASRSATGVDTQYF

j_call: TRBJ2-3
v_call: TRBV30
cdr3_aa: CAWAFKAVTDTQYF

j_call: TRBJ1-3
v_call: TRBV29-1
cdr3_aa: CSVGGGSGNTIYF

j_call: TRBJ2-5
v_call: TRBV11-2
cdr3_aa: CASSLVAGVGETQYF

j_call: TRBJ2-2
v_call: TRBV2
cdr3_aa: CASNRVDAGELFF

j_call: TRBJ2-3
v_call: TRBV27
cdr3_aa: CASSLSIDWWAGTDTQYF

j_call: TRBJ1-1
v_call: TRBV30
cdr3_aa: CAWSPGWNTEAFF

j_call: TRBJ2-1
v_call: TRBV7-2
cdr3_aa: CASSLDRPGVQFF